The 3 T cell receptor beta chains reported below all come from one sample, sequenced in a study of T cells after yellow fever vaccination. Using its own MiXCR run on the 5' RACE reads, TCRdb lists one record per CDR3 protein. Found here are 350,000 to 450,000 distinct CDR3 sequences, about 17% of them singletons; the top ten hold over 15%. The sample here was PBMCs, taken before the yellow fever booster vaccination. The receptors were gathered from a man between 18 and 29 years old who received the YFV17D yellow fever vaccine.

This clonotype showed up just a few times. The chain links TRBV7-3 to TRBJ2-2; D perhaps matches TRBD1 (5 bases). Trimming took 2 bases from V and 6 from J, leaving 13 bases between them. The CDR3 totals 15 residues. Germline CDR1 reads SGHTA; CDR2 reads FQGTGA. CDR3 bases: TGTGCCAGCAGCTTAGGTTCAGGGTCCCCCGGGGAGCTGTTTTTT. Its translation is CASSLGSGSPGELFF.

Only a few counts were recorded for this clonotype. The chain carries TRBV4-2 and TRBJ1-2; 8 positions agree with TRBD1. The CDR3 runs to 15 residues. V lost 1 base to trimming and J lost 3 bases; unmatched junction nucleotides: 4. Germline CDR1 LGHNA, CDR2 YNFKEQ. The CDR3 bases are TGTGCCAGCAGCCAAGTTCCACAGGGGGACTATGGCTACACCTTC. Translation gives CASSQVPQGDYGYTF.

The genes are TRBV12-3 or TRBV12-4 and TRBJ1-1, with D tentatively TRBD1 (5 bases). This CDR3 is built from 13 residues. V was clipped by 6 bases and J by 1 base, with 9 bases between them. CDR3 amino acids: CASRVGGNTEAFF. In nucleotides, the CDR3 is TGTGCCAGCAGGGTGGGGGGGAACACTGAAGCTTTCTTT.